The 10 T cell receptor beta chains below all came from one sample that was sequenced in a study. TCRdb recomputed calls from the 5' RACE reads with MiXCR, one row per CDR3 protein. The table has about 57,000 distinct CDR3 sequences, around 24% seen once. Tregs were sorted as CD4+CD25+CD127-/low cells. The sequenced sample consisted of tumor-infiltrating Tregs sorted from the breast tumor. The origin of the receptors is a female donor with breast cancer.

The V call is TRBV15, the J call TRBJ2-7; no firm D call. The germline V gene has CDR1 LNHNV and CDR2 YYDKDF (reference sequence). V lost 0 bases to trimming and J lost 4 bases, with 13 bases between them. The CDR3 loop spans 15 amino acids. The CDR3 sequence: CATSREIGSRYEQYF. The CDR3 nucleotides are TGTGCCACCAGCAGAGAAATAGGCAGTCGGTACGAGCAGTACTTC.

There are a few counts of this clonotype. The rearrangement links TRBV28 to TRBJ1-2; 8 bases agree with TRBD1. The CDR3 totals 14 residues. Losses at the gene ends were 5 bases for V and 4 bases for J; bases not matched to a gene: 6. The germline V gene has CDR1 MDHEN and CDR2 SYDVKM. The CDR3 bases are TGTGCCAGCAGTGAGACAGGGGATACCTATGGCTACACCTTC. As protein: CASSETGDTYGYTF.

This clonotype was counted only a few times. J is TRBJ2-7 and V is TRBV2; TRBD1 agrees at 9 bases. Germline CDR1 reads SNHLY; CDR2 reads FYNNEI. Trimming took 6 bases from V and 6 from J; bases not matched to a gene: 12. This CDR3 has 15 residues. CDR3 bases: TGTGCCAGCAGCGGATTAGGACAGGGGCCGTCCGAGCAGTACTTC. Its translation is CASSGLGQGPSEQYF.

This clonotype has at least ten counts. V gene TRBV6-1 combines with J gene TRBJ2-5; a possible D gene is TRBD2 (6 bases). Germline CDR1 is MNHNS and CDR2 is SASEGT. V was shortened by 8 bases and J by 7 bases, with 14 bases between the two germline ends. This CDR3 has 12 amino acids. The CDR3 protein is CASGLSLTTQYF. The CDR3 region has the DNA TGTGCCAGCGGACTATCCCTTACGACCCAGTACTTC.

Only a few counts were recorded for this clonotype. The chain recombines TRBV3-1 with TRBJ2-2; 7 bases match TRBD2. CDR1 and CDR2 from the germline V gene are LGHDT and YNNKEL (reference sequence). There are 15 residues in the CDR3. The V and J ends lost 2 bases and 4 bases, in that order; junction bases with no gene match: 4. The chain's CDR3 is CASSQSAGPTGELFF. As DNA, the CDR3 is TGTGCCAGCAGCCAATCAGCGGGACCCACCGGGGAGCTGTTTTTT.

The rearrangement uses TRBV12-3 or TRBV12-4 and TRBJ1-5; D may be TRBD1 (5 bases). The germline V and J ends were trimmed by 2 bases and 11 bases, with 16 bases remaining between them. The CDR3 covers 14 residues. The CDR3 DNA follows: TGTGCCAGCAGTTTAAGGCGACAGCAAGAGACCCAGCATTTT. This translates into CASSLRRQQETQHF.

The gene calls are TRBV2 and TRBJ2-3; TRBD2 matches 9 bases. Unmatched junction bases numbered 8, after V lost 8 bases and J lost 5 bases. CDR3 length: 14 amino acids. Per the germline V gene, CDR1 is SNHLY and CDR2 is FYNNEI. In DNA, the CDR3 is TGTGCCAGCGTTCTAGCGGGGACCGGAGATACGCAGTATTTT. Translation gives CASVLAGTGDTQYF.

This clonotype turned up a few times. The chain recombines TRBV5-1 with TRBJ2-7; D remains unclear. The length of the CDR3 is 14 residues. The germline V and J ends were trimmed by 0 bases and 1 base, with 8 bases remaining between them. Germline lookup yields CDR1 SGHRS and CDR2 YFSETQ. Written as DNA, the CDR3 is TGCGCCAGCAGCTTGGGAGGCGGTTCCTACGAGCAGTACTTC. It codes for CASSLGGGSYEQYF. Filled out from reference TRBV5-1 and TRBJ2-7, the complete variable domain reads KAGVTQTPRYLIKTRGQQVTLSCSPISGHRSVSWYQQTPGQGLQFLFEYFSETQRNKGNFPGRFSGRQFSNSRSEMNVSTLELGDSALYLCASSLGGGSYEQYFGPGTRLTVT.

This clonotype turned up a few times. The chain employs TRBV28 and TRBJ2-5; D might be TRBD1 or TRBD2, each matching 5 bases. This CDR3 has 14 amino acids. Germline CDR1 MDHEN, CDR2 SYDVKM. The germline V and J ends were trimmed by 5 bases and 4 bases, with 14 bases remaining between them. CDR3 bases: TGTGCCAGCAGTGGGGACGGATCGAGAGAGACCCAGTACTTC. Translated, it gives CASSGDGSRETQYF.

V usage is TRBV5-6 and J usage is TRBJ2-1, with TRBD2 matching 7 bases. The CDR3 extends over 16 amino acids. Germline loops: CDR1 SGHDT, CDR2 YYEEEE. V dropped 1 base and J dropped 2; count of bases not matched to a gene: 6. The CDR3 loop reads CASSLRGRMTYNEQFF. CDR3 in DNA: TGTGCCAGCAGCTTGCGCGGGAGAATGACCTACAATGAGCAGTTCTTC.